This TCR beta chain was sequenced in a study of blood T cell repertoires in COVID-19. Study background: The United States, Italy and Spain were the sources of the acute and convalescent COVID-19 samples. Sources were T cells, B-cell-depleted T cells, or PBMCs; the material itself was cDNA or gDNA.

Sequenced by immunoSEQ multiplex PCR; TCRdb stores in-frame clones only, minus some. The data show 100,000 to 150,000 clones, 74% seen once. To note about this clone: One junction end disagrees with the germline gene, perhaps due to a read error.

The CDR3 is made up of 12 amino acids. The germline V gene has CDR1 SGHVS and CDR2 FQNEAQ. Followed longitudinally, the Seattle patients had been enrolled during active infection. The TCR comes from a man aged 80 or over with COVID-19, enrolled during active disease. The chain links TRBV7-8 to TRBJ2-3; 12 bases map to TRBD2. Sequencing used peripheral blood. The CDR3 nucleotides read TGTGCCAGCAGCTTCGGACTAGCGGGATTGGATTTT. Its protein is CASSFGLAGLDF.